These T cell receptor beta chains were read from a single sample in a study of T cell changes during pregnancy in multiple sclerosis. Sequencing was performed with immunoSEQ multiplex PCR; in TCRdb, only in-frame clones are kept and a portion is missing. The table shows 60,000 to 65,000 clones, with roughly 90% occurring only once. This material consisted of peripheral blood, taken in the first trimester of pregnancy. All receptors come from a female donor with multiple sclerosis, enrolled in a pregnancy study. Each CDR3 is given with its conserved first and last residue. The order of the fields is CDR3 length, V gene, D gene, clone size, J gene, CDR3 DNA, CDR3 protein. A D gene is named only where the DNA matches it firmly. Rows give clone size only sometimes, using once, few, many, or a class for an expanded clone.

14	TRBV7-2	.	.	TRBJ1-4	TGTGCCAGCAGCACCAGCGCAACTAATGAAAAACTGTTTTTT	CASSTSATNEKLFF
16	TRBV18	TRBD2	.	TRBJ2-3	TGTGCCAGCTCACCCCTGGCTAGCGGGACCACAGATACGCAGTATTTT	CASSPLASGTTDTQYF
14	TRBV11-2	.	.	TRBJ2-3	TGTGCCAGCAGCTTAGGCAGGGGAACAGATACGCAGTATTTT	CASSLGRGTDTQYF
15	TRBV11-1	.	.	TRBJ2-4	TGTGCCAGCAGCTTAGATGGCAGGGAGGCAAACATTCAGTACTTC	CASSLDGREANIQYF
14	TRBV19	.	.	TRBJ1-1	TGTGCCAGTAGTATAGTAACCCGGGGCACTGAAGCTTTCTTT	CASSIVTRGTEAFF
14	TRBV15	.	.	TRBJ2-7	TGTGCCACCAGCCGAGGGGGAGGGGTAGACGAGCAGTACTTC	CATSRGGGVDEQYF
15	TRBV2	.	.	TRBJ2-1	TGTGCCAGCCTGAAAATGGGACTCCGTGACAATGAGCAGTTCTTC	CASLKMGLRDNEQFF
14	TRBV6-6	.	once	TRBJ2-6	TGTGCCAGCAGTTTATCCCGTGGGGCCAACGTCCTGACTTTC	CASSLSRGANVLTF
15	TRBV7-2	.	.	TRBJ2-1	TGTGCCAGCAGCTTTGAACAGGGCTCCTACAATGAGCAGTTCTTC	CASSFEQGSYNEQFF
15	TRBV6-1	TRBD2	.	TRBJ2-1	TGTGCCAGCATTACTACTAGCGGGGGCAACAATGAGCAGTTCTTC	CASITTSGGNNEQFF
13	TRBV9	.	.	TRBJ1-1	TGTGCCAGCGCAGCGGTCCTGAACACTGAAGCTTTCTTT	CASAAVLNTEAFF
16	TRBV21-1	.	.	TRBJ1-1	TGTGCCAGCAGCAAAAATAGGGGACAGAAAGACACTGAAGCTTTCTTT	CASSKNRGQKDTEAFF
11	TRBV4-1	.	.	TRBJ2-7	TGCGCCAGCAGCCAGTTCGGCGAGCAGTACTTC	CASSQFGEQYF
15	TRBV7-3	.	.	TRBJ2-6	TGTGCCAGCAGCTTCTACAGGGCTGGGGCCAACGTCCTGACTTTC	CASSFYRAGANVLTF
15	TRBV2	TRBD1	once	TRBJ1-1	TGTGCCAGCAGGCGGTTGGTCAGGGGGCAGTCGGGCGCTTTCTTT	CASRRLVRGQSGAFF
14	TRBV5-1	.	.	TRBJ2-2	TGCGCCAGCAGCTCAACACCGAACACCGGGGAGCTGTTTTTT	CASSSTPNTGELFF
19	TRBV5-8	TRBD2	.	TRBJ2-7	TGTGCCAGCAGCTTGTGGGGGGGACTAGCGGGAGCCGTCTCCTACGAGCAGTACTTC	CASSLWGGLAGAVSYEQYF
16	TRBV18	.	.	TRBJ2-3	TGTGCCAGCTCACCACTTCCCAGCGGGAGCACAGATACGCAGTATTTT	CASSPLPSGSTDTQYF
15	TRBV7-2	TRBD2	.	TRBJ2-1	TGTGCCAGCAGCTTAGAGGGTCTAGCGGGAATAGTTGAGTTCTTC	CASSLEGLAGIVEFF
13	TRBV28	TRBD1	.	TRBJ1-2	TGTGCCAGCAGCTTCGGACAGGGATATGGCTACACCTTC	CASSFGQGYGYTF
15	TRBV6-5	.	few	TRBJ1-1	TGTGCCAGCAGTGTCTCGGACAGTATGAACACTGAAGCTTTCTTT	CASSVSDSMNTEAFF
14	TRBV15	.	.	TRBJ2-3	TGTGCCACCAGCGCCCAGGGGCCCACAGATACGCAGTATTTT	CATSAQGPTDTQYF
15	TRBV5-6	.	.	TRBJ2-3	TGTGCCAGCAGCTTCGGGACTTCCAGGACAGATACGCAGTATTTT	CASSFGTSRTDTQYF
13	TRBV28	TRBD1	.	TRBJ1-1	TGTGCCAGCAGATCAACAGGGGGCCAGGAAGCTTTCTTT	CASRSTGGQEAFF
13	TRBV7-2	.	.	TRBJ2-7	TGTGCCAGCAGTTACCACCACTCCGGCGAGCAGTACTTC	CASSYHHSGEQYF
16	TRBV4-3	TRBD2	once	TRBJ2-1	TGCGCCAGCAGCCAAGAACTAGCGGGAGGCGGGGATGAGCAGTTCTTC	CASSQELAGGGDEQFF
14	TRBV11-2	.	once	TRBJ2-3	TGTGCCAGCAGCTCACGACAGATCACAGATACGCAGTATTTT	CASSSRQITDTQYF
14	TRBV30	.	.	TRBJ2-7	TGTGCCTGGAGTGTCGGCAGGGGCTCCTACGAGCAGTACTTC	CAWSVGRGSYEQYF
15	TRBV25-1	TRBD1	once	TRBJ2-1	TGTGCCAGCAGTGGGACAGGGCCTCTAATCAATGAGCAGTTCTTC	CASSGTGPLINEQFF
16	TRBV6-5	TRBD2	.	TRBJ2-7	TGTGCCAGCAGTTACTCGACTAGCGGGAGCACAAACGAGCAGTACTTC	CASSYSTSGSTNEQYF
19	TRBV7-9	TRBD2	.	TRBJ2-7	TGTGCCAGCAGCTCAACCGACGGGACTAGCGATCTAAGCTCCTACGAGCAGTACTTC	CASSSTDGTSDLSSYEQYF
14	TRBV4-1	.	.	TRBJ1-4	TGCGCCAGCAGTCTCGGGGGAACTAATGAAAAACTGTTTTTT	CASSLGGTNEKLFF
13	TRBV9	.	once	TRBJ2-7	TGTGCCAGCAGCGTAGATCCTAGTCGCGAGCAGTACTTC	CASSVDPSREQYF
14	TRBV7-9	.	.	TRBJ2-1	TGTGCCAGCAGCTCAACCACAGGGGGGGGTGAGCAGTTCTTC	CASSSTTGGGEQFF
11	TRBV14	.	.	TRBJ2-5	TGTGCCAGCGCCGGGGGAGAGACCCAGTACTTC	CASAGGETQYF
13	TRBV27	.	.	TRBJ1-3	TGTGCCAGCAGTGGACTCTCTGGAAACACCATATATTTT	CASSGLSGNTIYF
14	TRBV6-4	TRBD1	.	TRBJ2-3	TGTGCCAGCAGTGCGGGACAGCTCACAGATACGCAGTATTTT	CASSAGQLTDTQYF
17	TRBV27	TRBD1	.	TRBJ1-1	TGTGCCAGCAGGCCAACCGGGACAGGGGCCATGAACACTGAAGCTTTCTTT	CASRPTGTGAMNTEAFF
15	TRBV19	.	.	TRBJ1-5	TGTGCCAGTAGTATAGACCGGGGAGGTAATCAGCCCCAGCATTTT	CASSIDRGGNQPQHF
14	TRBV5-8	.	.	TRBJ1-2	TGTGCCAGCAGCTTGGTGAGGGAAAACTATGGCTACACCTTC	CASSLVRENYGYTF
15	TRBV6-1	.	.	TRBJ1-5	TGTGCCAGCAGTGAGCTGGACACTAGCAATCAGCCCCAGCATTTT	CASSELDTSNQPQHF
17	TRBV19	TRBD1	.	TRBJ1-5	TGTGCCAGTAGCCCTTCTCCGGGACAGGCATTTAATCAGCCCCAGCATTTT	CASSPSPGQAFNQPQHF
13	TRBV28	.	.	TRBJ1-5	TGTGCCAGCAGTTCGCCGGGGAATCAGCCCCAGCATTTT	CASSSPGNQPQHF